Following are 20 T cell receptor beta chains from one sample sequenced in a study of STAT5B mutations in CD4+ large granular lymphocyte leukemia. The assay was immunoSEQ multiplex PCR, and TCRdb's table has in-frame clones only and misses some. The sample lists under 8,500 clones, 85% to 90% occurring once. The specimen was PBMCs. These TCRs come from a woman aged 70-85 years with CD4+ T-cell large granular lymphocyte leukemia.

The chain couples TRBV9 to TRBJ1-2; D possibly corresponds to TRBD1 (5 bases). The CDR3 runs to 13 residues. Germline CDR1 SGDLS, CDR2 YYNGEE. Trimming shortened V by 4 bases and J by 4 bases, and 11 bases separated the two germline ends. CDR3 DNA sequence: TGTGCCAGCAGCCTCACTCAGGGCTATGGCTACACCTTC. Its protein product is CASSLTQGYGYTF.

The rearrangement links TRBV7-2 to TRBJ2-7; D possibly corresponds to TRBD2 (6 bases). Germline V CDR1 and CDR2: SGHTA, FQGNSA. The CDR3 spans 13 residues. V gave up 9 bases and J gave up 6 bases, with 18 bases separating them. The CDR3 loop reads CASAGRGLSEQYF. CDR3 sequence (DNA): TGTGCCAGTGCCGGGAGAGGGCTCAGCGAGCAGTACTTC.

This clone was detected only once. This sequence joins TRBV11-3 and TRBJ1-2; D is perhaps TRBD1 (5 bases). The CDR3 sequence is 15 residues long. CDR1 and CDR2 (germline): SGHNT, YENEEA. The ends were cut back, 1 base at V and 7 bases at J, with 16 bases in the middle. CDR3 region: CASSLVPTESGGYTF. Here the CDR3 DNA reads TGTGCCAGCAGCTTAGTCCCGACAGAATCTGGTGGCTACACCTTC.

The V and J genes are TRBV5-1 and TRBJ2-7; tentative D call: TRBD1 (5 bases). From germline, CDR1 is SGHRS and CDR2 YFSETQ. There are 14 residues in the CDR3. With 0 bases removed from V and 6 bases from J, the gap between germline ends came to 13 bases. In DNA form, the CDR3 reads TGCGCCAGCAGCTTGGGGTTAGGGGAAGGCGAGCAGTACTTC. It is translated as CASSLGLGEGEQYF. Together with reference TRBV5-1 and TRBJ2-7, the CDR3 gives the full variable domain: KAGVTQTPRYLIKTRGQQVTLSCSPISGHRSVSWYQQTPGQGLQFLFEYFSETQRNKGNFPGRFSGRQFSNSRSEMNVSTLELGDSALYLCASSLGLGEGEQYFGPGTRLTVT.

This clone was seen only once. The chain combines TRBV18 with TRBJ2-2, with TRBD1 identical over 10 bases. Looked up from germline, CDR1 is KGHSH and CDR2 is LQKENI. J lost 4 bases, V lost 5 bases, and 7 bases had no gene match. There are 16 residues in the CDR3. Written as DNA, the CDR3 is TGTGCCAGCTCAAAATCGGGACAGGGGCGCACCGGGGAGCTGTTTTTT. Its protein product is CASSKSGQGRTGELFF.

The chain links TRBV28 to TRBJ2-7; 8 bases agree with TRBD1. Losses at the gene ends were 6 bases for V and 7 bases for J; bases not matched to a gene: 14. The CDR3 spans 15 residues. CDR1 is MDHEN, CDR2 SYDVKM, per germline. CDR3 sequence: CASSLGGQGGEEQYF. CDR3 coding DNA: TGTGCCAGCAGCCTTGGCGGACAGGGAGGTGAAGAGCAGTACTTC.

This sequence joins TRBV14 and TRBJ2-5, with D possibly matching TRBD2 (5 bases). V was cut by 4 bases and J by 4 bases, with 13 bases left in between. The CDR3 consists of 14 residues. Germline V gene lookup returns CDR1 SGHDN and CDR2 FVKESK. The CDR3 sequence: CASSLLGGGETQYF. The CDR3 nucleotides read TGTGCCAGCAGCCTGCTAGGAGGAGGAGAGACCCAGTACTTC.

This clone is a singleton in its sample. The chain uses TRBV7-2 and TRBJ1-2; D possibly corresponds to TRBD1 (6 bases). CDR3 size: 15 residues. V was clipped by 6 bases and J by 2 bases, with 16 bases between them. CDR1 and CDR2 (germline): SGHTA, FQGNSA. CDR3 residues: CASRQDLDRNYGYTF. CDR3 sequence (DNA): TGTGCCAGCAGACAAGACTTGGACAGAAACTATGGCTACACCTTC.

The chain is built from TRBV19 and TRBJ1-5, with 7 positions matching TRBD1. V shed 6 bases and J 7 bases; nucleotides not matched to a gene: 6. The CDR3 extends over 13 amino acids. The germline V gene has CDR1 LNHDA and CDR2 SQIVND (reference sequence). CDR3 DNA sequence: TGTGCCAGTAGAAACAGGGGAGACCAGCCCCAGCATTTT. It yields the protein CASRNRGDQPQHF. Full variable domain (outside the CDR3, taken from reference TRBV19 and TRBJ1-5): DGGITQSPKYLFRKEGQNVTLSCEQNLNHDAMYWYRQDPGQGLRLIYYSQIVNDFQKGDIAEGYSVSREKKESFPLTVTSAQKNPTAFYLCASRNRGDQPQHFGDGTRLSIL.

The chain combines TRBV11-2 with TRBJ2-7; D call uncertain. Germline V gives CDR1 SGHAT, CDR2 FQNNGV. The CDR3 loop spans 14 amino acids. V was pared by 5 bases and J by 2 bases, with 13 bases between. The CDR3 reads CASSPSDGAYEQYF. For the CDR3, the DNA is TGTGCCAGCAGCCCTTCAGACGGCGCCTACGAGCAGTACTTC.

This chain joins TRBV5-1 and TRBJ1-2, with TRBD1 as a possible D gene (5 bases). CDR1 SGHRS and CDR2 YFSETQ come from the germline V gene. With 0 bases removed from V and 0 bases from J, the gap between germline ends came to 6 bases. The CDR3 totals 14 residues. CDR3 nucleotide sequence: TGCGCCAGCAGCTTGGGGGACTCTAACTATGGCTACACCTTC. Its protein product is CASSLGDSNYGYTF.

V gene TRBV7-9 combines with J gene TRBJ1-1; 8 bases map to TRBD1. CDR3 size: 14 residues. Germline V gene sequence: CDR1 SEHNR, CDR2 FQNEAQ (reference sequence). The V and J ends lost 4 bases and 6 bases, in that order; junction bases with no gene match: 7. CDR3 region: CASSSGDRISEAFF. The CDR3 DNA is TGTGCCAGCAGCTCGGGGGACAGGATTTCTGAAGCTTTCTTT.

CDR3 in amino acids: CASSLPGLTKETQYF. The CDR3 DNA follows: TGTGCCAGCAGCCTCCCGGGACTAACCAAAGAGACCCAGTACTTC. This chain links TRBV7-2 with TRBJ2-5; 7 bases are a match to TRBD2. CDR3 size: 15 residues. Germline CDR1 reads SGHTA; CDR2 reads FQGNSA. With V trimmed by 5 bases and J by 3 bases, 9 bases remained unmatched.

The chain joins TRBV10-3 to TRBJ2-1; D uncertain. V gave up 6 bases and J gave up 4 bases, with 4 bases separating them. The CDR3 has 11 residues. Germline V gene sequence: CDR1 ENHRY, CDR2 SYGVKD. The CDR3 here is CAIRQYNEQFF. For the CDR3, the DNA is TGTGCCATCAGACAGTACAATGAGCAGTTCTTC.

This sequence joins TRBV6-5 and TRBJ1-4, with unresolved D. V dropped 8 bases and J dropped 5 bases, with 15 bases sitting between them. The CDR3 sequence is 14 residues long. Per the germline V gene, CDR1 is MNHEY and CDR2 is SVGAGI. As DNA, the CDR3 is TGTGCCAGCGCCCGGGGAGGTACCAATGAAAAACTGTTTTTT. This encodes CASARGGTNEKLFF.

The genes are TRBV28 and TRBJ2-7; maybe TRBD1 (6 bases). CDR3 size: 12 residues. Germline CDR1 and CDR2: MDHEN and SYDVKM. V was shortened by 7 bases and J by 3 bases, with 10 bases between the two germline ends. The CDR3 DNA reads as TGTGCCAGCACGGGACATAGCTACGAGCAGTACTTC. Translated, it gives CASTGHSYEQYF.

V and J are TRBV11-2 and TRBJ1-1, with a weak D call TRBD1 (5 bases). This CDR3 is built from 15 residues. Trimming cost V 1 base and J 0 bases, with 9 bases left between them. The germline V gene encodes CDR1 SGHAT and CDR2 FQNNGV. This CDR3 reads CASSLGGGMNTEAFF. Here the CDR3 DNA reads TGTGCCAGCAGCTTAGGGGGGGGGATGAACACTGAAGCTTTCTTT.

The chain links TRBV6-1 to TRBJ1-5, with a weak D call TRBD1 (6 bases). Deletions cut 2 bases from V and 0 bases from J, with 20 bases between. Germline-derived CDR1 and CDR2 are MNHNS and SASEGT. The CDR3 has 19 residues. The CDR3 region is CASSEHREGMRGSNQPQHF. CDR3 coding DNA: TGTGCCAGCAGTGAACACAGGGAAGGTATGAGGGGTAGCAATCAGCCCCAGCATTTT.

The V gene is TRBV16, the J gene TRBJ2-5; tentatively, D is TRBD2 (6 bases). V lost 0 bases, J lost 1 base, and 12 bases lay in between. This CDR3 has 16 residues. Per germline, CDR1 KGHSY and CDR2 FQNENV. CDR3 nucleotide sequence: TGTGCCAGCAGCCAATCTACGGGGGTCAGCCAAGAGACCCAGTACTTC. Protein: CASSQSTGVSQETQYF. Based on the CDR3 plus reference TRBV16 and TRBJ2-5, the full variable domain is GEEVAQTPKHLVRGEGQKAKLYCAPIKGHSYVFWYQQVLKNEFKFLISFQNENVFDETGMPKERFSAKCLPNSPCSLEIQATKLEDSAVYFCASSQSTGVSQETQYFGPGTRLLVL.

This chain uses TRBV28 with TRBJ2-1, with 9 bases fitting TRBD1. V dropped 4 bases and J dropped 3; count of bases not matched to a gene: 4. Germline V gene sequence: CDR1 MDHEN, CDR2 SYDVKM. This CDR3 contains 15 residues. The CDR3 DNA reads as TGTGCCAGCAGTTACCGGGACAGGGTCTACAATGAGCAGTTCTTC. Translated: CASSYRDRVYNEQFF.